This T cell receptor beta chain comes out of a study of beta chain features in type 1 diabetes. In this sample, this clone turned up a few times. What it binds is not known. All of the isolated RNA was reverse transcribed, so expressed TCRB transcripts were sequenced. Libraries were prepared by immunoSEQ multiplex PCR; TCRdb keeps only in-frame clonotypes and omits some of them. The sample has about 340,000 clones, 8% seen once. This CDR3 region has 16 residues. Germline CDR1 and CDR2: SEHNR and FQNEAQ (reference sequence). V lost 3 bases and J lost 0, with 9 bases in between. Sorted cells reached over 95% purity in every population. General study findings and limits: There was a possibility that cDNA sequencing over-represented cells with high TCR expression.

V usage is TRBV7-9 and J usage is TRBJ2-6; D might be TRBD1 (5 bases). The sequence was collected from a woman aged 18-35 years in good health. Sequencing input: central memory CD4+ T cells from blood. The CDR3 nucleotides read TGTGCCAGCAGCTTTGGGGCGGACTCTGGGGCCAACGTCCTGACTTTC. It encodes CASSFGADSGANVLTF. Supplemented by reference TRBV7-9 and TRBJ2-6, the full variable domain reads DTGVSQNPRHKITKRGQNVTFRCDPISEHNRLYWYRQTLGQGPEFLTYFQNEAQLEKSRLLSDRFSAERPKGSFSTLEIQRTEQGDSAMYLCASSFGADSGANVLTFGAGSRLTVL.